The entry below describes one T cell receptor delta chain. The TCRdb record carries a much larger clone's protein, which differs from this DNA's translation at residue 13; a read error is the likely cause, and the protein listed here is the DNA translation. TCRdb re-called the RT-PCR reads using CATT. The table lists approximately 2,000 delta-chain clones, over 15% of them singletons, with 66% in the top ten. The ends lost 1 base at V and 0 bases at J; junction bases unmatched: 23. The CDR3 covers 20 residues. Germline V lookup: CDR1 TVYSNPD, CDR2 GDNSRS (reference sequence). This specimen belongs to a study of gamma-delta T cells after stem cell transplantation.

This sequence originates from a human donor. It is not recorded whose cells these are; they may come from a transplant donor. V is TRDV3 and J is TRDJ1, with TRDD3 identical over 7 bases. Sequenced material: gamma-delta T cells. Here the CDR3 DNA reads TGTGCCTTTATGCACGGAGAGGGGGTTTTTGGGGGACCTTACACCGATAAACTCATCTTT. Protein product: CAFMHGEGVFGGPYTDKLIF. Full variable domain (rest looked up from reference TRDV3 and TRDJ1): CDKVTQSSPDQTVASGSEVVLLCTYDTVYSNPDLFWYRIRPDYSFQFVFYGDNSRSEGADFTQGRFSVKHILTQKAFHLVISPVRTEDSATYYCAFMHGEGVFGGPYTDKLIFGKGTRVTVEP.